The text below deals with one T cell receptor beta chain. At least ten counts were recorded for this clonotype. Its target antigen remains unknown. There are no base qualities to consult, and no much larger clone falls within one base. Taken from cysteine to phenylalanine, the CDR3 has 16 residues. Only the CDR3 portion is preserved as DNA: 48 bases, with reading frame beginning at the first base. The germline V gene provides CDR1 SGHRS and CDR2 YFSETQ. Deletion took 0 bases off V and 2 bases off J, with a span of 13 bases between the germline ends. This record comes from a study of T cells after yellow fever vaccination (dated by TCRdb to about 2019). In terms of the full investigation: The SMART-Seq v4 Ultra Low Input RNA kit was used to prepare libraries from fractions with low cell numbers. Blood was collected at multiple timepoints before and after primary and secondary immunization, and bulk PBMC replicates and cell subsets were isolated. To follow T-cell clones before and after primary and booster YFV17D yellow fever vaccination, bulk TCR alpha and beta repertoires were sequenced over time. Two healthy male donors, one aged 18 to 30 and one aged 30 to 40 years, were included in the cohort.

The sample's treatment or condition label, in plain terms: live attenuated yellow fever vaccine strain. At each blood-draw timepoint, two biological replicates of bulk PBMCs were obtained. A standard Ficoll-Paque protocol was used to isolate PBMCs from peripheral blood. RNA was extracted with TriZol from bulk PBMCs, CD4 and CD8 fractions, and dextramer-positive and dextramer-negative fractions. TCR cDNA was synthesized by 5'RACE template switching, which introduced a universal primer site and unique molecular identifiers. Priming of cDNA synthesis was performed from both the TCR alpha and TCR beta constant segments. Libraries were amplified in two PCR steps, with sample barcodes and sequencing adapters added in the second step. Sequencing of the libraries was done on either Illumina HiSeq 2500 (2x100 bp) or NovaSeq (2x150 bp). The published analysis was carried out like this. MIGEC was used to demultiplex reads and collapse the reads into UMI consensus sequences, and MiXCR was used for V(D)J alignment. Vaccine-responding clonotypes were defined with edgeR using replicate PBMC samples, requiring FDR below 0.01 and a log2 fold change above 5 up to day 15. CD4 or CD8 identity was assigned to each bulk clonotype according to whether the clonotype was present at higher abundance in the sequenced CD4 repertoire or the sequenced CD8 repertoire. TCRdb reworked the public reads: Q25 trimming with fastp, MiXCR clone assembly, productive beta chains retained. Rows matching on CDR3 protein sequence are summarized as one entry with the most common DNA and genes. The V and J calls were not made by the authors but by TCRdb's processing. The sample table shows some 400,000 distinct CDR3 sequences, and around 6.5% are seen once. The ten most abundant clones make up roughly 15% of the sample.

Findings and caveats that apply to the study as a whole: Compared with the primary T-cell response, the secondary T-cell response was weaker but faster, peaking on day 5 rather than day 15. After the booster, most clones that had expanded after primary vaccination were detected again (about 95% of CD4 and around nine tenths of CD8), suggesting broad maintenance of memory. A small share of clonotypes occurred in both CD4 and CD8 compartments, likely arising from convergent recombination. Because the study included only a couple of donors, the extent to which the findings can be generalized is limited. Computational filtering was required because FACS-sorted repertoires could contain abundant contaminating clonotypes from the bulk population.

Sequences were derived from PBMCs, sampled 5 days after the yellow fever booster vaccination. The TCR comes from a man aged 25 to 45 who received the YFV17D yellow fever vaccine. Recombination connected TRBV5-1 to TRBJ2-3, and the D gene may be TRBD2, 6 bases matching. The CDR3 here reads CASSLEFSGYTDTQYF. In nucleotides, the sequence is TGCGCCAGCAGCTTGGAATTTAGCGGATACACAGATACGCAGTATTTT.